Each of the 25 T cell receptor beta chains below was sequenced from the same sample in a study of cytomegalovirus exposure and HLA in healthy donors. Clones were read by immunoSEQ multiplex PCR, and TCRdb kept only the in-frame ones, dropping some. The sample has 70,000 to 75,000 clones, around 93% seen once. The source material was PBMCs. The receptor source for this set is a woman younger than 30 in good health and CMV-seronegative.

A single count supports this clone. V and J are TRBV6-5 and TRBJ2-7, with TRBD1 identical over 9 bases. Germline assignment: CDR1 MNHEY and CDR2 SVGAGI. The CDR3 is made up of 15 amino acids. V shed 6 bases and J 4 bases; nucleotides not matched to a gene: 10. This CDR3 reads CASSLTGTGWYEQYF. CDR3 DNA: TGTGCCAGCAGCCTAACCGGGACAGGGTGGTACGAGCAGTACTTC.

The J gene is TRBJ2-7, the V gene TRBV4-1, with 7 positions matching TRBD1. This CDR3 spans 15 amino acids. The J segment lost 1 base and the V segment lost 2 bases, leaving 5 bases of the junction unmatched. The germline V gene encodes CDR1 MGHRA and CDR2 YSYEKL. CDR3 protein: CASSQTTGVSYEQYF. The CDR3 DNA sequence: TGCGCCAGCAGCCAAACTACAGGGGTATCCTACGAGCAGTACTTC.

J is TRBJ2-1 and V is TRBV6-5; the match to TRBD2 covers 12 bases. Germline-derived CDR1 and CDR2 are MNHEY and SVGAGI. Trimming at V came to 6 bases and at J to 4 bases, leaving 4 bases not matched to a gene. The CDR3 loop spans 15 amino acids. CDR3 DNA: TGTGCCAGCAGCCAGGGACTAGCGGGTTACAATGAGCAGTTCTTC. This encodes CASSQGLAGYNEQFF.

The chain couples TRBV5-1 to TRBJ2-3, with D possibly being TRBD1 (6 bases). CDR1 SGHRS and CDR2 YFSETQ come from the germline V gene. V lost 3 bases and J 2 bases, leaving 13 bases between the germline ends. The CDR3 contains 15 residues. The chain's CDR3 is CASSSGQSVTDTQYF. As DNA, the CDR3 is TGCGCCAGCAGCTCTGGACAGAGTGTCACAGATACGCAGTATTTT.

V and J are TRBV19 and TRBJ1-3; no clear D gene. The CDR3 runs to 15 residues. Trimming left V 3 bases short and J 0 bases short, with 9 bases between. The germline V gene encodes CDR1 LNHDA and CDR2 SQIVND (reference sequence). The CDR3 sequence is CASSIVESSGNTIYF. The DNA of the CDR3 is TGTGCCAGTAGTATTGTCGAGAGCTCTGGAAACACCATATATTTT.

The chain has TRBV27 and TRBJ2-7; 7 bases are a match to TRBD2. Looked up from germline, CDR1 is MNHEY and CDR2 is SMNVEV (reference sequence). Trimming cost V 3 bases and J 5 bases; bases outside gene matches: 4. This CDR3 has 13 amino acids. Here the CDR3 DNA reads TGTGCCAGCAGTTTGACTAGCTCGGACGAGCAGTACTTC. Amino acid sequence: CASSLTSSDEQYF.

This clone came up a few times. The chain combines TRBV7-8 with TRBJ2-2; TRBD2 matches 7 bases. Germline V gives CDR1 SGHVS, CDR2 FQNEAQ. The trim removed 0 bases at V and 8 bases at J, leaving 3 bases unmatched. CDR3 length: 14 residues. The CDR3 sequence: CASSLARAGGELFF. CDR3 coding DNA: TGTGCCAGCAGCTTAGCTCGAGCGGGAGGGGAGCTGTTTTTT.

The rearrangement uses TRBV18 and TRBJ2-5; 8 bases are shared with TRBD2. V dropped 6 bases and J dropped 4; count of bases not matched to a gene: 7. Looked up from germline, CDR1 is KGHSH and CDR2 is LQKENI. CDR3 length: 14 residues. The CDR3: CASSPGLVGETQYF. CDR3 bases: TGTGCCAGCTCGCCGGGACTAGTGGGAGAGACCCAGTACTTC.

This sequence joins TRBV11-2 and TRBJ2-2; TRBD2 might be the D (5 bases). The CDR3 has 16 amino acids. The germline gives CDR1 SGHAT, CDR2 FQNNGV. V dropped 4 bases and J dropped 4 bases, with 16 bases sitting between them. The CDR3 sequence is CASSSGIVGPTGELFF. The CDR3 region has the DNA TGTGCCAGCAGCTCGGGGATCGTAGGTCCCACCGGGGAGCTGTTTTTT.

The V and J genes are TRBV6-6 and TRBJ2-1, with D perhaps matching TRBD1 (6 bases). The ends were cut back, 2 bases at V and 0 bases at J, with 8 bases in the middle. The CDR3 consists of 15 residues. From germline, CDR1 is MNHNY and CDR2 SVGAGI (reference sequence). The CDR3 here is CASSYAGASYNEQFF. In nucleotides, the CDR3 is TGTGCCAGCAGTTACGCAGGGGCCTCCTACAATGAGCAGTTCTTC.

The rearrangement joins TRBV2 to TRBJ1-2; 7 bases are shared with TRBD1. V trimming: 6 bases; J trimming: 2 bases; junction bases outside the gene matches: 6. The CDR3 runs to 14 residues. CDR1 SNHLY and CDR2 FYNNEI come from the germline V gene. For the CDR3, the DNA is TGTGCCAGCAGGACGGGACAGAACAACTATGGCTACACCTTC. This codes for CASRTGQNNYGYTF.

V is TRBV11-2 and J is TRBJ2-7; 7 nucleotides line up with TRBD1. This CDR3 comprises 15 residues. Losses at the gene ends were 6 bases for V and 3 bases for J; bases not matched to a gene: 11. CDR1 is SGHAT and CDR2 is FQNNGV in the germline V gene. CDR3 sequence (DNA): TGTGCCAGCAGAGACCCGGGACAGAGGAGCTACGAGCAGTACTTC. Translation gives CASRDPGQRSYEQYF.

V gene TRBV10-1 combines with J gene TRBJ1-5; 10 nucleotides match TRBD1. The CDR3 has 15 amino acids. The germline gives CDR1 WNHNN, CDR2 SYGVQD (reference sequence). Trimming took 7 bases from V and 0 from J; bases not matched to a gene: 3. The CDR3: CASTGTGDSNQPQHF. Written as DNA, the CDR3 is TGCGCCAGCACCGGGACAGGGGATAGCAATCAGCCCCAGCATTTT.

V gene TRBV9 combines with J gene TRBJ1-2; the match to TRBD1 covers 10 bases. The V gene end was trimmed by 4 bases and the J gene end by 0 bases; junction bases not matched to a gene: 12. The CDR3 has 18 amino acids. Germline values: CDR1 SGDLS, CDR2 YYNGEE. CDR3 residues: CASSPSGQGGVTNYGYTF. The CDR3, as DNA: TGTGCCAGCAGCCCTTCCGGACAGGGGGGCGTTACTAACTATGGCTACACCTTC.

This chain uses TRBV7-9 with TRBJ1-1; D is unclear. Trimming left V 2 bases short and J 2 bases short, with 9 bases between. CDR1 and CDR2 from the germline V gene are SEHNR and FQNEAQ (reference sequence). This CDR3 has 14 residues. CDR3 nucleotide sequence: TGTGCCAGCAGCTTAATAGGCGGTAACACTGAAGCTTTCTTT. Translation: CASSLIGGNTEAFF.

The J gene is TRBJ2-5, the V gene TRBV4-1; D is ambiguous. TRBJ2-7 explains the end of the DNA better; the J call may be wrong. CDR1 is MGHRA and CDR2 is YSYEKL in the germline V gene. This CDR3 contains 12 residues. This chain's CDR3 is CASSQGVNEQYF. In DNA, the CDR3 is TGCGCCAGCAGCCAGGGCGTCAACGAGCAGTACTTC.

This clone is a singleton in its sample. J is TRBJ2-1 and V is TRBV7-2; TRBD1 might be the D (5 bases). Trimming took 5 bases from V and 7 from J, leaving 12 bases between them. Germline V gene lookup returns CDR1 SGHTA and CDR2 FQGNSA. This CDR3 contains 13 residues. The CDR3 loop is CASSPQGWNEQFF. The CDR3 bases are TGTGCCAGCAGCCCTCAGGGTTGGAATGAGCAGTTCTTC.

Written as DNA, the CDR3 is TGTGCCAGCAGCTTTTCCCGGGGCCAAGAGACCCAGTACTTC. This encodes CASSFSRGQETQYF. This sequence joins TRBV5-5 and TRBJ2-5; tentative D call: TRBD2 (5 bases). The CDR3 is 14 amino acids. Per germline, CDR1 SGHKS and CDR2 YYEKEE (reference sequence). V lost 2 bases and J lost 1, with 9 bases in between. The full variable domain, in which reference TRBV5-5 and TRBJ2-5 provide the parts outside the CDR3, is DAGVTQSPTHLIKTRGQQVTLRCSPISGHKSVSWYQQVLGQGPQFIFQYYEKEERGRGNFPDRFSARQFPNYSSELNVNALLLGDSALYLCASSFSRGQETQYFGPGTRLLVL.

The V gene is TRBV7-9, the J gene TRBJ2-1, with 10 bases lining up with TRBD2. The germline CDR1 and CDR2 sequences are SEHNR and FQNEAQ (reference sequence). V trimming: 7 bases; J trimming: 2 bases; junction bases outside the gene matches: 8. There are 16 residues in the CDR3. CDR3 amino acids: CASTLTSGAPYNEQFF. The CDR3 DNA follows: TGTGCCAGCACCCTAACTAGCGGGGCCCCCTACAATGAGCAGTTCTTC.

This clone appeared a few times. The CDR3: CASAPGEGTEAFF. The CDR3 region has the DNA TGCGCCAGCGCGCCAGGGGAGGGCACTGAAGCTTTCTTT. This sequence joins TRBV5-1 and TRBJ1-1; perhaps TRBD1 as D (6 bases). The V end was cut by 7 bases, the J end by 4 bases, with 14 bases between. Per the germline V gene, CDR1 is SGHRS and CDR2 is YFSETQ. This CDR3 comprises 13 residues.

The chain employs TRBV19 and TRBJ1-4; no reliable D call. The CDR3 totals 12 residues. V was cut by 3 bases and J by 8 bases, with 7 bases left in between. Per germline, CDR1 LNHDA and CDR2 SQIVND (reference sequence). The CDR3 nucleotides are TGTGCCAGTAGTATCGGAGGAGAAAAACTGTTTTTT. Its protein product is CASSIGGEKLFF.

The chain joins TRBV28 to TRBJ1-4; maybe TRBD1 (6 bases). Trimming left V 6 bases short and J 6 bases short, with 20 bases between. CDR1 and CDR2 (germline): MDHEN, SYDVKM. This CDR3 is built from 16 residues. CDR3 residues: CASRSSRGAIDEKLFF. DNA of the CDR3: TGTGCCAGCAGATCGTCCCGGGGGGCAATAGATGAAAAACTGTTTTTT.

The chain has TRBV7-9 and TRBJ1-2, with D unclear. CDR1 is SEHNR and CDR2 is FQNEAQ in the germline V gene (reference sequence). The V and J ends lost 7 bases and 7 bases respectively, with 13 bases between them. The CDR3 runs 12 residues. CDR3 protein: CASTAVLTGYTF. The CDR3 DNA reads TGTGCCAGCACGGCGGTATTGACTGGCTACACCTTC.

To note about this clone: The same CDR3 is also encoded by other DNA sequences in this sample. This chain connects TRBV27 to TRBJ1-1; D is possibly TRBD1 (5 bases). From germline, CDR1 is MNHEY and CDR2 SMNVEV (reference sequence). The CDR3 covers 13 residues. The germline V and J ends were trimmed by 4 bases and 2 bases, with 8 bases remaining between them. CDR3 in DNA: TGTGCCAGCAGTTCGGGGGTTAACACTGAAGCTTTCTTT. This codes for CASSSGVNTEAFF.

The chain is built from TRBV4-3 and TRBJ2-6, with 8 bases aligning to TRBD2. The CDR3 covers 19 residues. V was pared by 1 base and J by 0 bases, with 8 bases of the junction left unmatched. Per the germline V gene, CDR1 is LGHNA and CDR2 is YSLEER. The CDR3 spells CASSQGGGREFSGANVLTF. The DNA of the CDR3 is TGCGCCAGCAGCCAAGGCGGGGGGCGCGAATTCTCTGGGGCCAACGTCCTGACTTTC.